This record covers a single T cell receptor (beta chain). Its matching antigen is unknown. This specimen belongs to a study of vaccination and CD4 T cells after COVID-19. Whole-study findings and limits: Spike mono-reactive status applied to 304 of 307 vaccine-specific clones in convalescent patients. SARS-CoV-2-reactive clonotype medians increased from about 20 to 38, not significantly.

V dropped 5 bases and J dropped 0; count of bases not matched to a gene: 14. The CDR3 is made up of 20 amino acids. Germline assignment: CDR1 SGHTA and CDR2 FQGNSA. Sequence data for DNA of cultured CD4+ T cells were generated by the Oncomine TCR Beta short-read assay. TCRdb reprocessed the PCR reads with MiXCR, giving one entry per CDR3 protein. The sample yields around 12,000 distinct CDR3 sequences, nearly 60% seen once. Sample treatment: approximately nine-day PBMC culture with coronavirus spike peptide pools or control peptides (ViraFEST assay). ViraFEST used peptide pools to expand antigen-specific T cells and subsequently sequenced their TCRs.

The input for sequencing was cultured CD4+ T cells from blood, taken after SARS-CoV-2 vaccination. The clonotype comes from a human donor with COVID-19. The V and J genes are TRBV7-2 and TRBJ1-6; 9 nucleotides match TRBD1. CDR3: CASSRGGGGQGLSYNSPLHF. DNA for the CDR3: TGTGCCAGCAGCCGAGGGGGTGGCGGACAGGGGCTCTCCTATAATTCACCCCTCCACTTT. The variable domain in full, completed from reference TRBV7-2 and TRBJ1-6, reads GAGVSQSPSNKVTEKGKDVELRCDPISGHTALYWYRQSLGQGLEFLIYFQGNSAPDKSGLPSDRFSAERTGGSVSTLTIQRTQQEDSAVYLCASSRGGGGQGLSYNSPLHFGNGTRLTVT.